The 30 T cell receptor beta chains in this list originate from one sample, sequenced in a study of shared clonotypes between healthy human individuals. Sequencing was performed with immunoSEQ multiplex PCR; in TCRdb, only in-frame clones are kept and a portion is missing. There are 330,000 or so clones in the sample; less than 75% occur only once, and less than 11% lies in the top ten. Source material: memory CD4+ T cells sorted from blood. Subset of the sample: CD45RA-negative fraction. These receptors were collected from a man aged 25 to 45 in good health.

V is TRBV11-2 and J is TRBJ2-1; the D call may be TRBD1 or TRBD2 (5 bases each). Germline V gene data show CDR1 as SGHAT and CDR2 as FQNNGV. This CDR3 is built from 15 residues. Trimming removed 4 bases at V and 5 bases at J, with 15 bases between. CDR3 DNA sequence: TGTGCCAGCAGCTCTCTCCGGGACGGAAACAATGAGCAGTTCTTC. Translated, it gives CASSSLRDGNNEQFF.

In this sample, this clone turned up many times. The chain links TRBV19 to TRBJ1-1; D possibly corresponds to TRBD1 (5 bases). There are 15 residues in the CDR3. The germline V and J ends were trimmed by 5 bases and 2 bases, with 15 bases remaining between them. CDR1 and CDR2 from the germline V gene are LNHDA and SQIVND (reference sequence). The CDR3 DNA is TGTGCCAGTAGTTCACGACCGGGACTTAACACTGAAGCTTTCTTT. It encodes CASSSRPGLNTEAFF.

This clone was detected only a few times. CDR3 sequence reads: CASSPFAGDQETQYF. CDR3 in DNA: TGTGCCAGCAGCCCCTTCGCGGGAGATCAAGAGACCCAGTACTTC. This chain joins TRBV7-3 and TRBJ2-5; 7 nucleotides agree with TRBD2. The V and J ends lost 5 bases and 2 bases, in that order; junction bases with no gene match: 8. There are 15 residues in the CDR3. Germline V gene sequence: CDR1 SGHTA, CDR2 FQGTGA.

The chain couples TRBV9 to TRBJ2-5; no clear D gene. CDR1 SGDLS and CDR2 YYNGEE come from the germline V gene. The V end was cut by 0 bases, the J end by 5 bases, with 11 bases between. The CDR3 is 14 amino acids. The CDR3 sequence: CASSVALSIETQYF. CDR3 in DNA: TGTGCCAGCAGCGTAGCTCTCAGCATCGAGACCCAGTACTTC.

This clone was seen a handful of times. Other nucleotide sequences in the sample specify the same CDR3. The chain has TRBV18 and TRBJ2-7; tentatively, D is TRBD1 or TRBD2 (5 bases each). Germline V gene lookup returns CDR1 KGHSH and CDR2 LQKENI. Trimming left V 3 bases short and J 0 bases short, with 9 bases between. This CDR3 contains 14 residues. For the CDR3, the DNA is TGTGCCAGCTCACCTGGGACGGACTCCTACGAGCAGTACTTC. Translated, it gives CASSPGTDSYEQYF.

CDR3 amino acids: CASSLTGATNEKLFF. As DNA, the CDR3 is TGTGCCAGCTCACTAACAGGAGCAACTAATGAAAAACTGTTTTTT. The gene calls are TRBV18 and TRBJ1-4; tentatively, D is TRBD1 (5 bases). V was trimmed by 4 bases and J by 0 bases, leaving 9 bases between them. Germline V gene sequence: CDR1 KGHSH, CDR2 LQKENI. This CDR3 is 15 amino acids long.

The CDR3 spells CASRSGTASTDTQYF. CDR3 sequence (DNA): TGCGCCAGTCGTAGTGGCACCGCGAGCACAGATACGCAGTATTTT. The chain has TRBV5-1 and TRBJ2-3; D is undetermined. Germline CDR1 reads SGHRS; CDR2 reads YFSETQ. This CDR3 region has 15 residues. V was trimmed by 8 bases and J by 0 bases, leaving 16 bases between them.

The chain recombines TRBV7-8 with TRBJ2-1; 8 nucleotides line up with TRBD2. Germline CDR1 reads SGHVS; CDR2 reads FQNEAQ. The CDR3 runs to 15 residues. Unmatched junction bases numbered 5, after V lost 6 bases and J lost 1 base. In DNA, the CDR3 is TGTGCCAGCAGTTTTCTAGCGGGTTCCTACAATGAGCAGTTCTTC. Protein sequence: CASSFLAGSYNEQFF. The whole variable domain, remainder taken from reference TRBV7-8 and TRBJ2-1, is GAGVSQSPRYKVAKRGQDVALRCDPISGHVSLFWYQQALGQGPEFLTYFQNEAQLDKSGLPSDRFFAERPEGSVSTLKIQRTQQEDSAVYLCASSFLAGSYNEQFFGPGTRLTVL.

The chain couples TRBV29-1 to TRBJ2-5, with 7 positions matching TRBD1. The CDR3 length is 13 residues. V gave up 3 bases and J gave up 4 bases; unmatched junction bases: 5. Germline CDR1 SQVTM, CDR2 ANQGSEA. The CDR3 bases are TGCAGCGTTGATAAGACAGGGAGAGAGACCCAGTACTTC. This gives the protein CSVDKTGRETQYF. The full variable domain, rest sourced from reference TRBV29-1 and TRBJ2-5, is SAVISQKPSRDICQRGTSLTIQCQVDSQVTMMFWYRQQPGQSLTLIATANQGSEATYESGFVIDKFPISRPNLTFSTLTVSNMSPEDSSIYLCSVDKTGRETQYFGPGTRLLVL.

The table lists this clone with a few counts. The genes are TRBV25-1 and TRBJ2-2, with 9 nucleotides matching TRBD1. With 7 bases clipped from V and 6 bases from J, the junction kept 6 bases outside the gene matches. The germline CDR1 and CDR2 sequences are MGHDK and SYGVNS. The CDR3 consists of 14 residues. The CDR3 loop reads CASIGTGFAGELFF. DNA of the CDR3: TGTGCCAGCATAGGGACAGGGTTTGCCGGGGAGCTGTTTTTT.

The chain is built from TRBV7-3 and TRBJ2-5; TRBD2 might be the D (6 bases). CDR1 is SGHTA and CDR2 is FQGTGA in the germline V gene. Trimming cost V 3 bases and J 2 bases, with 7 bases left between them. The CDR3 totals 13 residues. The chain's CDR3 is CASSFGRQETQYF. DNA of the CDR3: TGTGCCAGCAGCTTTGGGAGGCAAGAGACCCAGTACTTC.

The J gene is TRBJ2-7, the V gene TRBV29-1, with D perhaps matching TRBD1 (6 bases). CDR3 size: 12 residues. Per germline, CDR1 SQVTM and CDR2 ANQGSEA. Trimming shortened V by 6 bases and J by 3 bases, and 12 bases separated the two germline ends. The CDR3 nucleotides read TGCAGCGTATCAACAGGGTACTACGAGCAGTACTTC. Its protein is CSVSTGYYEQYF.

This sequence joins TRBV7-2 and TRBJ2-5, with 8 bases aligning to TRBD1. Germline trimming cut 2 bases from V and 3 bases from J; bases unmatched to any gene: 8. The CDR3 is 16 amino acids. Germline V gene sequence: CDR1 SGHTA, CDR2 FQGNSA. The CDR3 DNA sequence: TGTGCCAGCAGCTTAAGGTCAGGGGGCGGCGAAGAGACCCAGTACTTC. It translates to CASSLRSGGGEETQYF.

The V gene is TRBV21-1, the J gene TRBJ1-2. TRBV21-1 is annotated as a pseudogene. The CDR3 contains 17 residues. DNA for the CDR3: TGTGCCAGCAGCAAGACCAGGGAGACAAAAGTTTTCTATTGCTACACCTTC. It codes for CASSKTRETKVFYCYTF.

The V gene is TRBV7-6, the J gene TRBJ2-7; 12 bases align to TRBD2. Trimming cost V 5 bases and J 4 bases; bases outside gene matches: 3. Germline V gives CDR1 SGHVS, CDR2 FNYEAQ. This CDR3 contains 14 residues. The CDR3 spells CASSRTSGIYEQYF. CDR3 DNA: TGTGCCAGCAGCCGGACTAGCGGGATTTACGAGCAGTACTTC.

This chain links TRBV5-5 with TRBJ2-3; D uncertain. The ends were cut back, 0 bases at V and 5 bases at J, with 7 bases in the middle. This CDR3 is built from 13 residues. CDR1 is SGHKS and CDR2 is YYEKEE in the germline V gene (reference sequence). This CDR3 is CASSLGVQDTQYF. The CDR3 DNA follows: TGTGCCAGCAGCTTGGGGGTTCAAGATACGCAGTATTTT. Full variable domain (remainder filled in from reference TRBV5-5 and TRBJ2-3): DAGVTQSPTHLIKTRGQQVTLRCSPISGHKSVSWYQQVLGQGPQFIFQYYEKEERGRGNFPDRFSARQFPNYSSELNVNALLLGDSALYLCASSLGVQDTQYFGPGTRLTVL.

This chain connects TRBV11-2 to TRBJ2-7; D may be TRBD2 (6 bases). Deletions cut 4 bases from V and 6 bases from J, with 13 bases between. This CDR3 region has 13 residues. CDR1 is SGHAT, CDR2 FQNNGV, per germline. CDR3 loop: CASSWERAGEQYF. The CDR3 coding sequence is TGTGCCAGCAGCTGGGAGCGGGCGGGCGAGCAGTACTTC.

The chain is built from TRBV28 and TRBJ2-7, with D perhaps being TRBD1 or TRBD2 (5 bases each). V was cut by 5 bases and J by 3 bases, with 20 bases left in between. This CDR3 has 16 amino acids. CDR1 is MDHEN, CDR2 SYDVKM, per germline. CDR3 loop: CASSLVGRGPFYEQYF. CDR3 nucleotide sequence: TGTGCCAGCAGTCTGGTGGGGCGAGGGCCTTTCTACGAGCAGTACTTC.

This chain joins TRBV6-5 and TRBJ1-1; TRBD1 is a possible D gene (6 bases). With 6 bases removed from V and 6 bases from J, the gap between germline ends came to 14 bases. Germline CDR1 and CDR2: MNHEY and SVGAGI. The CDR3 has 13 residues. The CDR3 DNA follows: TGTGCCAGCAGCCCCATCGGACAGCCTGAAGCTTTCTTT. This sequence encodes CASSPIGQPEAFF.

The chain employs TRBV6-1 and TRBJ2-3, with 7 bases that match TRBD1. The CDR3 runs 15 residues. The J segment lost 5 bases and the V segment lost 2 bases, leaving 7 bases of the junction unmatched. In germline, CDR1 is MNHNS, CDR2 SASEGT. The CDR3 DNA follows: TGTGCCAGCAGTGAATTGGGACAGCGGAGAGATACGCAGTATTTT. It translates to CASSELGQRRDTQYF.

This clone was detected once. V is TRBV9 and J is TRBJ2-3, with TRBD1 identical over 7 bases. The CDR3 loop spans 16 amino acids. V lost 0 bases to trimming and J lost 2 bases; unmatched junction nucleotides: 6. In germline, CDR1 is SGDLS, CDR2 YYNGEE. The CDR3 nucleotides read TGTGCCAGCAGCGTAGAAGGGGGCACAGTCACAGATACGCAGTATTTT. This translates into CASSVEGGTVTDTQYF.

For this clone: This sample also contains other DNA sequences that code for the same CDR3. V usage is TRBV5-1 and J usage is TRBJ1-4, with a possible D match to TRBD1 (6 bases). Germline V gene lookup returns CDR1 SGHRS and CDR2 YFSETQ. Between the trimmed V and J ends, which lost 4 bases and 5 bases, there was a span of 15 bases. The CDR3 length is 15 residues. The CDR3 DNA reads as TGCGCCAGCAGCCCCGGTGACAGGCCAAATGAAAAACTGTTTTTT. This codes for CASSPGDRPNEKLFF.

This chain connects TRBV2 to TRBJ2-2, with no clear D. The CDR3 has 13 amino acids. Germline CDR1 is SNHLY and CDR2 is FYNNEI. V lost 8 bases and J 4 bases, leaving 11 bases between the germline ends. The CDR3 reads CASHLLSTGELFF. Written as DNA, the CDR3 is TGTGCCAGCCACCTATTGTCCACCGGGGAGCTGTTTTTT. Complete variable domain (other parts from reference TRBV2 and TRBJ2-2): EPEVTQTPSHQVTQMGQEVILRCVPISNHLYFYWYRQILGQKVEFLVSFYNNEISEKSEIFDDQFSVERPDGSNFTLKIRSTKLEDSAMYFCASHLLSTGELFFGEGSRLTVL.

The count of this clone is one. The gene calls are TRBV7-2 and TRBJ2-1; a weak D match, TRBD2 (6 bases). Germline CDR1 and CDR2: SGHTA and FQGNSA. CDR3 length: 14 amino acids. V lost 2 bases to trimming and J lost 7 bases, with 12 bases between them. The CDR3 DNA follows: TGTGCCAGCAGCTTAAACTGGGCGGGGAATGAGCAGTTCTTC. Protein: CASSLNWAGNEQFF.

Concerning this clone itself: This clone may be a read error of a much larger clone one base away. J is TRBJ2-5 and V is TRBV5-1; the D gene could be TRBD1 or TRBD2 (6 bases each). Trimming removed 4 bases at V and 4 bases at J, with 11 bases between. There are 13 residues in the CDR3. The germline CDR1 and CDR2 sequences are SGHRS and YFSETQ. CDR3 loop: CASSHSGAETQYF. As DNA, the CDR3 is TGCGCCAGCAGCCATTCGGGGGCAGAGACCCAGTACTTC.

J is TRBJ1-1 and V is TRBV7-7; 7 nucleotides line up with TRBD1. J lost 0 bases, V lost 5 bases, and 6 bases had no gene match. Germline loops: CDR1 SSHAT, CDR2 FNYEAQ (reference sequence). The CDR3 loop spans 15 amino acids. CDR3 DNA: TGTGCCAGCAGCGCCCGACAGGGCTTGAACACTGAAGCTTTCTTT. Residues: CASSARQGLNTEAFF.

There are many counts of this clone. This chain connects TRBV14 to TRBJ2-1; the D call may be TRBD1 or TRBD2 (5 bases each). The CDR3 consists of 15 residues. Trimming shortened V by 4 bases and J by 3 bases, and 13 bases separated the two germline ends. The germline gives CDR1 SGHDN, CDR2 FVKESK. CDR3 DNA: TGTGCCAGCAGCCCAATCGGGACCATCTACAATGAGCAGTTCTTC. Amino acid sequence: CASSPIGTIYNEQFF.

This rearrangement joins TRBV2 to TRBJ2-1; the D is unclear. V gave up 3 bases and J gave up 2 bases, with 8 bases separating them. This CDR3 spans 14 amino acids. Per the germline V gene, CDR1 is SNHLY and CDR2 is FYNNEI. The CDR3 sequence is CASSDHTTYNEQFF. CDR3 bases: TGTGCCAGCAGTGATCACACTACCTACAATGAGCAGTTCTTC. Full variable domain (outside the CDR3, taken from reference TRBV2 and TRBJ2-1): EPEVTQTPSHQVTQMGQEVILRCVPISNHLYFYWYRQILGQKVEFLVSFYNNEISEKSEIFDDQFSVERPDGSNFTLKIRSTKLEDSAMYFCASSDHTTYNEQFFGPGTRLTVL.

This clone was detected a few times. The chain recombines TRBV5-4 with TRBJ2-3; 10 nucleotides agree with TRBD1. There are 15 residues in the CDR3. J lost 4 bases, V lost 4 bases, and 6 bases had no gene match. From germline, CDR1 is SGHNT and CDR2 YYREEE (reference sequence). The CDR3 sequence is CASSRWDRGADTQYF. The CDR3 DNA reads as TGTGCCAGCAGCCGGTGGGACAGGGGTGCAGATACGCAGTATTTT.

The V and J genes are TRBV28 and TRBJ1-1, with TRBD1 matching over 8 bases. The germline V gene has CDR1 MDHEN and CDR2 SYDVKM. The CDR3 runs 14 residues. The V segment lost 6 bases and the J segment 6 bases; nucleotides outside the gene matches: 9. The CDR3 coding sequence is TGTGCCAGCAGGCTGGACAGGGTGAGGCCTGAAGCTTTCTTT. It is translated as CASRLDRVRPEAFF.